The sequence of this T cell receptor beta chain was determined in a study of Graves' ophthalmopathy and Graves' hyperthyroidism. RNA transcripts provided the template for amplifying TCR beta CDR3 regions. First-round RT-PCR with HTBI primers preceded a second-round multiplex PCR. TCRdb processed the multiplex PCR reads anew with MiXCR; each CDR3 protein has one entry. The data contain roughly 220,000 distinct CDR3 sequences, around 50% of them singletons. This clonotype was seen more than once but under ten times. What it binds is not known. A much larger clone lies a single base off, so this may be a read error. Notes on the study in general: A majority of expanded thyroid clonotypes exceeding 0.001 frequency were likewise present in blood. Separation of ophthalmopathy from stable hyperthyroidism was achieved by a 13-signature model, at around 88% sensitivity and just over 80% specificity.

CDR1 is MNHEY and CDR2 is SVGAGI in the germline V gene. The CDR3 consists of 14 residues. J was trimmed by 3 bases and V by 6 bases; bases with no gene match: 4. Other autoimmune diseases, uncontrolled infections, pregnancy and lactation each led to patient exclusion. The authors diagnosed from clinical symptoms, serum thyroxine, TRAb, thyroid ultrasound and orbital computed tomography. The chain links TRBV6-5 to TRBJ2-5, with TRBD1 matching 10 bases. Sequencing was performed on peripheral blood. The clonotype originates from an adult man with Graves' ophthalmopathy. CDR3 protein: CASSSGTGEETQYF. The CDR3 DNA reads TGTGCCAGCAGCTCCGGGACAGGGGAAGAGACCCAGTACTTC.